These T cell receptor beta chains were read from a single sample in a study of post-analysis software for immune sequencing data. TCRdb reprocessed the PCR reads via MiXCR and lists one record per CDR3 protein. The table has hundreds of thousands of distinct CDR3 sequences, approximately 59% seen once. Sequencing was carried out using blood. Receptor source: a girl aged 2-9 years with multiple sclerosis. Both conserved end residues are part of each CDR3. A D gene is named only where the DNA matches it firmly. Expanded clones get a size class; other rows say once, few or many, or leave the size out.

V: TRBV29-1; length: 14; size: few; D: TRBD2; J: TRBJ2-5; CDR3: CSVSETSGQETQYF; DNA: TGCAGCGTTAGTGAGACTAGCGGTCAAGAGACCCAGTACTTC
V: TRBV7-8; length: 17; size: .; D: TRBD1; J: TRBJ2-7; CDR3: CASSFSPPGDRNYEQYF; DNA: TGTGCCAGCAGCTTCTCCCCTCCGGGGGACAGGAACTACGAGCAGTACTTC
V: TRBV29-1; length: 13; size: .; D: .; J: TRBJ1-1; CDR3: CSVAGPGGTEAFF; DNA: TGCAGCGTTGCTGGGCCGGGGGGCACTGAAGCTTTCTTT
V: TRBV7-8; length: 15; size: .; D: TRBD1; J: TRBJ2-2; CDR3: CASSLGTGAGGELFF; DNA: TGTGCCAGCAGCTTAGGGACAGGGGCCGGCGGGGAGCTGTTTTTT
V: TRBV5-1; length: 14; size: .; D: .; J: TRBJ1-1; CDR3: CASSAGQTNTEAFF; DNA: TGCGCCAGCAGCGCCGGACAGACGAACACTGAAGCTTTCTTT
V: TRBV5-1; length: 15; size: .; D: TRBD1; J: TRBJ2-7; CDR3: CASSNRGLGLDEQYF; DNA: TGCGCCAGCAGCAACAGGGGGCTCGGTCTAGACGAGCAGTACTTC
V: TRBV20-1; length: 13; size: .; D: .; J: TRBJ2-3; CDR3: CSAKQEATDTQYF; DNA: TGCAGTGCTAAACAGGAAGCGACAGATACGCAGTATTTT
V: TRBV5-8; length: 15; size: .; D: .; J: TRBJ1-5; CDR3: CASSLMTAGNQPQHF; DNA: TGTGCCAGCAGCTTAATGACAGCGGGCAATCAGCCCCAGCATTTT
V: TRBV20-1; length: 13; size: .; D: .; J: TRBJ1-2; CDR3: CSARDDSHYGYTF; DNA: TGCAGTGCTAGAGACGACAGTCACTATGGCTACACCTTC
V: TRBV10-3; length: 16; size: .; D: TRBD2; J: TRBJ2-1; CDR3: CAISESVGLAGNEQFF; DNA: TGTGCCATCAGTGAGTCGGTCGGGCTAGCGGGCAATGAGCAGTTCTTC
V: TRBV6-2/TRBV6-3; length: 12; size: .; D: .; J: TRBJ2-1; CDR3: CASRGLNNEQFF; DNA: TGTGCCAGCAGAGGACTAAACAATGAGCAGTTCTTC
V: TRBV4-1; length: 15; size: .; D: .; J: TRBJ1-1; CDR3: CASSQEVTLNTEAFF; DNA: TGCGCCAGCAGCCAAGAGGTCACATTAAACACTGAAGCTTTCTTT
V: TRBV29-1; length: 13; size: .; D: .; J: TRBJ1-2; CDR3: CSARAHRDYGYTF; DNA: TGCAGCGCCCGGGCCCACCGGGACTATGGCTACACCTTC
V: TRBV29-1; length: 15; size: few; D: TRBD2; J: TRBJ2-1; CDR3: CSVVGLAGKGNEQFF; DNA: TGCAGCGTTGTGGGACTAGCGGGAAAGGGAAATGAGCAGTTCTTC